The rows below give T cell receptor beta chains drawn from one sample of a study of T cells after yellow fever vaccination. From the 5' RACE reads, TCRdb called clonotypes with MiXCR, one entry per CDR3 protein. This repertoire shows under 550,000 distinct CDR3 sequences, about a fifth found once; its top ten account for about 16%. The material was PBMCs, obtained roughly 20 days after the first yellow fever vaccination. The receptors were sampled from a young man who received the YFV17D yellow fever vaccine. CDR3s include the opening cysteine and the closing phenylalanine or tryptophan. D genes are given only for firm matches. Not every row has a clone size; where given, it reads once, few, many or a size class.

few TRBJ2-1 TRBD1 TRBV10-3 CAISLSGQYNEQFF TGTGCCATCAGTTTATCGGGACAGTACAATGAGCAGTTCTTC
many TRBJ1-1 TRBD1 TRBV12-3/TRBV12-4 CASSTGENTEAFF TGTGCCAGCAGTACAGGGGAGAACACTGAAGCTTTCTTT
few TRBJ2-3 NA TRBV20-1 CSARGFPYTDTQYF TGCAGTGCTAGAGGATTTCCTTACACAGATACGCAGTATTTT
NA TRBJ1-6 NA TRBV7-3 CASSLIGGNSPLHF TGTGCCAGCAGCTTAATAGGGGGTAATTCACCCCTCCACTTT
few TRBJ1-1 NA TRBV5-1 CASSLDSAGTEAFF TGCGCCAGCAGCTTGGACAGTGCCGGGACTGAAGCTTTCTTT
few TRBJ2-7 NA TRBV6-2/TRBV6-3 CASRGTASSEQYF TGTGCCAGCAGGGGGACCGCCTCGTCCGAGCAGTACTTC
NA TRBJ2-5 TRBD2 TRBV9 CASSVSGGDQETQYF TGTGCCAGCAGCGTTAGCGGGGGGGACCAAGAGACCCAGTACTTC
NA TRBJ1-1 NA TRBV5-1 CASSFIDTMNTEAFF TGCGCCAGCAGCTTCATTGATACCATGAACACTGAAGCTTTCTTT
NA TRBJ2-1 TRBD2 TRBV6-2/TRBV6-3 CASSTGGDNEQFF TGTGCCAGCAGTACGGGGGGGGACAATGAGCAGTTCTTC
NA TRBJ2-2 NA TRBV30 CAWSLRGGVPAWELFF TGTGCCTGGAGTCTACGCGGAGGCGTACCGGCGTGGGAGCTGTTTTTT
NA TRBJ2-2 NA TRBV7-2 CASSPQRPGELFF TGTGCCAGCAGCCCGCAGAGACCCGGGGAGCTGTTTTTT
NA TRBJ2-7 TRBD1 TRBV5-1 CASSSRTGLDEQYF TGCGCCAGCAGCTCCCGGACAGGGCTGGACGAGCAGTACTTC
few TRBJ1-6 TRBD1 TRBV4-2 CASSQVQGVSPLHF TGTGCCAGCAGCCAAGTGCAGGGGGTTTCACCCCTCCACTTT
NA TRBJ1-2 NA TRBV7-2 CASSLVSGNLNYGYTF TGTGCCAGCAGCTTAGTCTCGGGAAACCTCAACTATGGCTACACCTTC
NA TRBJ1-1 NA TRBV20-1 CSAPGRGSTEAFF TGCAGTGCTCCAGGACGGGGAAGCACTGAAGCTTTCTTT
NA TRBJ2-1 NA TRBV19 CASSILVAGYNEQFF TGTGCCAGTAGTATTTTGGTCGCAGGTTACAATGAGCAGTTCTTC
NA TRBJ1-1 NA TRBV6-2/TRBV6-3 CASSLGQRAFF TGTGCCAGCAGCCTCGGACAGAGAGCTTTCTTT
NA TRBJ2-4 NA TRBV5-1 CASSLISGDIQYF TGCGCCAGCAGCTTGATTAGTGGTGACATTCAGTACTTC
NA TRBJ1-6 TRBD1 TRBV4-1 CASSQETGTVNSPLHF TGCGCCAGCAGCCAGGAGACCGGGACAGTTAATTCACCCCTCCACTTT
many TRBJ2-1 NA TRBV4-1 CASSQEGTYYNEQFF TGCGCCAGCAGCCAAGAAGGGACATACTACAATGAGCAGTTCTTC
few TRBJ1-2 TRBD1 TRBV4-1 CASSHPGQGAGYTF TGCGCCAGCAGCCACCCCGGACAGGGGGCTGGCTACACCTTC
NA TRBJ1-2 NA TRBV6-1 CASGRGEGSFSQAYGYTF TGTGCCAGCGGGCGGGGGGAGGGCAGCTTTTCACAGGCCTATGGCTACACCTTC
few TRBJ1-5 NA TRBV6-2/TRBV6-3 CASSYQDRGFSNQPQHF TGTGCCAGCAGTTACCAGGACAGAGGTTTTAGCAATCAGCCCCAGCATTTT
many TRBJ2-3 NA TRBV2 CASGSAPLGDTQYF TGTGCCAGCGGGTCGGCGCCGCTTGGGGATACGCAGTATTTT
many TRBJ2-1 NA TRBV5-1 CASSLGQPYNEQFF TGCGCCAGCAGCTTGGGGCAGCCCTACAATGAGCAGTTCTTC
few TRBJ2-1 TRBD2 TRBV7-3 CASSLNGLGLAGDEQFF TGTGCCAGCAGCTTAAATGGCCTCGGGTTAGCGGGGGATGAGCAGTTCTTC
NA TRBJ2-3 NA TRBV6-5 CASSYSILLAPDTQYF TGTGCCAGCAGTTACTCGATCCTCCTAGCCCCAGATACGCAGTATTTT
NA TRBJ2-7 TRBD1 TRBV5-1 CASSTTGFYEQYF TGCGCCAGCAGCACGACAGGGTTCTACGAGCAGTACTTC
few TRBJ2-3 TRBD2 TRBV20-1 CSASLAGGPDTQYF TGCAGTGCTAGTCTCGCGGGGGGGCCAGATACGCAGTATTTT
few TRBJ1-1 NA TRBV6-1 CASRSYEGNTEAFF TGTGCCAGCAGATCTTATGAGGGGAACACTGAAGCTTTCTTT
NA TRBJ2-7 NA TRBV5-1 CASSSPQVGGYEQYF TGCGCCAGCAGCTCACCACAGGTAGGGGGCTACGAGCAGTACTTC
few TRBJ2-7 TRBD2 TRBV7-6 CASSSGTSYEQYF TGTGCCAGCAGCTCAGGGACTAGCTACGAGCAGTACTTC
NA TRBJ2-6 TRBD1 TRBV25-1 CASSEWGQGFSGANVLTF TGTGCCAGCAGTGAATGGGGACAGGGATTCTCTGGGGCCAACGTCCTGACTTTC
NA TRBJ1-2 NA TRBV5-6 CASSLSGSYTF TGTGCCAGCAGCTTATCAGGAAGCTACACCTTC
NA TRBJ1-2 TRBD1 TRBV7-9 CASSPNRGPNYGYTF TGTGCCAGCAGCCCTAACAGGGGCCCTAACTATGGCTACACCTTC
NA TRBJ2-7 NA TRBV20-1 CSASSRTGNEQYF TGCAGTGCTAGTTCTAGAACGGGTAACGAGCAGTACTTC
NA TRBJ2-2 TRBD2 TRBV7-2 CASSRGLAGSGELFF TGTGCCAGCAGCCGCGGACTAGCGGGCAGCGGGGAGCTGTTTTTT
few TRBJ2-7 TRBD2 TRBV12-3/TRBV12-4 CASSSPVSGGTEQYF TGTGCCAGCAGTTCCCCCGTCAGCGGGGGGACCGAGCAGTACTTC
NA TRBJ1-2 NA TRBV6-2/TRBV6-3 CASSYSIHDTRYGYTF TGTGCCAGCAGTTACTCGATCCATGACACCCGATATGGCTACACCTTC
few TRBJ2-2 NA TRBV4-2 CASSPPGGAASGELFF TGTGCCAGCAGCCCCCCTGGCGGGGCAGCATCCGGGGAGCTGTTTTTT
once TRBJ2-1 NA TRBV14 CASSQAFRAGPYNEQFF TGTGCCAGCAGCCAAGCGTTCCGCGCGGGCCCCTACAATGAGCAGTTCTTC
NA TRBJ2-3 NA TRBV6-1 CASSGGPRTDTQYF TGTGCCAGCAGCGGGGGGCCCCGCACAGATACGCAGTATTTT
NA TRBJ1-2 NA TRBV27 CASSLDASRVYGYTF TGTGCCAGCAGTTTGGATGCCTCGAGGGTTTATGGCTACACCTTC
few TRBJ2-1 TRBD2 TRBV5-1 CASSLDAAGAGDEQFF TGCGCCAGCAGCTTGGACGCAGCGGGGGCGGGGGATGAGCAGTTCTTC
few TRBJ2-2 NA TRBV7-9 CASSRVGQGNTGELFF TGTGCCAGCAGCCGCGTCGGTCAGGGGAACACCGGGGAGCTGTTTTTT
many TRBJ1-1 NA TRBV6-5 CASSYGVLNTEAFF TGTGCCAGCAGTTACGGGGTTTTGAACACTGAAGCTTTCTTT
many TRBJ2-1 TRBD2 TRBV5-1 CASSLRLAGYNEQFF TGCGCCAGCAGCTTACGGCTAGCGGGGTACAATGAGCAGTTCTTC
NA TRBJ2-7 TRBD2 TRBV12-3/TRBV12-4 CASSLIAGSEQYF TGTGCCAGCAGTTTAATAGCGGGGAGCGAGCAGTACTTC
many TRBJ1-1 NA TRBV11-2 CASSLGVGTEAFF TGTGCCAGCAGCTTAGGCGTTGGGACTGAAGCTTTCTTT
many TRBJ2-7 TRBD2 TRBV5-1 CASSSGPSGGRYEQYF TGCGCCAGCAGCTCTGGGCCTAGCGGGGGGCGCTACGAGCAGTACTTC
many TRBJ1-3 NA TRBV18 CASSPSGTVSGNTIYF TGTGCCAGCTCACCCTCCGGGACCGTCTCTGGAAACACCATATATTTT
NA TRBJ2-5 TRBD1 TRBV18 CASSLSPGTGGWKTQYF TGTGCCAGCTCACTAAGCCCCGGGACAGGGGGTTGGAAGACCCAGTACTTC
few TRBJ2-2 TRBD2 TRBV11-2 CASSRRGSGGRLTGELFF TGTGCCAGCAGCCGACGGGGTAGCGGGGGGCGGCTCACCGGGGAGCTGTTTTTT
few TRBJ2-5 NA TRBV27 CASSFRFRAEETQYF TGTGCCAGCAGCTTCCGTTTCAGGGCCGAGGAGACCCAGTACTTC